The TCR beta chain under discussion was sequenced for a study of blood T cell repertoires in COVID-19. Study at large: The study drew acute and convalescent COVID-19 samples from the United States, Italy and Spain. Sources were T cells, B-cell-depleted T cells, or PBMCs; the material itself was cDNA or gDNA.

Per the authors' pipeline: Amplification from reference gene primers served as the basis for estimated nucleated cell counts. Profiling relied on immunoSEQ multiplex PCR, and the TCRdb table lists in-frame clones only, not all of them. The V and J calls and clone size were taken over from that table, and D and trimming were inferred from the DNA. Found here are 350,000 or so clones, 85% to 90% of them singletons; the top ten hold just over 1%. The sample consisted of PBMCs or T cells enriched from blood (not recorded which). The source of this sequence is a woman aged 25 to 39 who had been exposed to COVID-19.

The CDR3 reads CASSPPNRGAEAFF. The CDR3 DNA reads as TGTGCCAGCAGCCCCCCAAACAGGGGAGCTGAAGCTTTCTTT. This chain connects TRBV9 to TRBJ1-1, with 7 positions matching TRBD1. The CDR3 consists of 14 residues. J lost 6 bases, V lost 4 bases, and 9 bases had no gene match. From germline, CDR1 is SGDLS and CDR2 YYNGEE. Filled out from reference TRBV9 and TRBJ1-1, the complete variable domain reads DSGVTQTPKHLITATGQRVTLRCSPRSGDLSVYWYQQSLDQGLQFLIQYYNGEERAKGNILERFSAQQFPDLHSELNLSSLELGDSALYFCASSPPNRGAEAFFGQGTRLTVV.